This section outlines one T cell receptor beta chain sequence together with its context. The data are from a study of OX40 agonist ivuxolimab in advanced cancers. Study-level information: Patients achieving partial responses numbered three: one hepatocellular carcinoma case and two cutaneous melanoma cases.

The repertoire was sequenced with immunoSEQ multiplex PCR; TCRdb's copy has only in-frame clones and lacks some. Of nearly 80,000 clones listed, 94% are singletons. This CDR3 contains 17 residues. CDR1 and CDR2 (germline): SGDLS, YYNGEE. With 4 bases removed from V and 2 bases from J, the gap between germline ends came to 20 bases. The chain combines TRBV9 with TRBJ2-3, with D possibly TRBD1 on 6 matching bases. The receptor's source is an adult with an advanced solid tumor such as melanoma, head and neck, liver or kidney cancer. The starting material was CD4+ or CD8+ T cells sorted from blood, obtained in a trial of the OX40 agonist ivuxolimab. The CDR3 reads CASSPTTSGHLTDTQYF. Written as DNA, the CDR3 is TGTGCCAGCAGCCCGACTACTTCGGGACACCTCACAGATACGCAGTATTTT.